These T cell receptor beta chains were read from a single sample in a study of blood T cell repertoires in COVID-19. TCRdb's table, derived via immunoSEQ multiplex PCR, lists solely in-frame clones and lacks some. Here the sample spans about 180,000 clones, 60% to 80% being singletons. The specimen sequenced was PBMCs or T cells enriched from blood (not recorded which). These receptors were taken from a man aged 55-75 years who had been exposed to COVID-19. CDR3s include the opening cysteine and the closing phenylalanine or tryptophan. The order of the fields is D gene, CDR3 length, V gene, clone size, J gene, CDR3 DNA, CDR3 protein. D genes are given only for firm matches. Clone sizes are given selectively: once, few, many, or a class where the clone is expanded.

D: TRBD1
length: 12
V: TRBV6-5
size: NA
J: TRBJ2-7
DNA: TGTGCCAGCGTAGGACAGGGAAACGAGCAGTACTTC
CDR3: CASVGQGNEQYF

D: NA
length: 14
V: TRBV6-5
size: few
J: TRBJ1-2
DNA: TGTGCCAGCAGGCCTCAGGGGTGGGACTATGGCTACACCTTC
CDR3: CASRPQGWDYGYTF

D: NA
length: 16
V: TRBV19
size: NA
J: TRBJ1-2
DNA: TGTGCCAGTAGTATAGATCGGAATGATCGGGGCTATGGCTACACCTTC
CDR3: CASSIDRNDRGYGYTF

D: NA
length: 15
V: TRBV6-1
size: NA
J: TRBJ2-3
DNA: TGTGCCAGCAGTGAATGGGACACCCCCACAGATACGCAGTATTTT
CDR3: CASSEWDTPTDTQYF

D: TRBD1
length: 18
V: TRBV24-1
size: NA
J: TRBJ2-7
DNA: TGTGCCACCAGTGATTGGGGGACAGGGCGCGAGAGCTCCTACGAGCAGTACTTC
CDR3: CATSDWGTGRESSYEQYF

D: TRBD2
length: 17
V: TRBV7-8
size: NA
J: TRBJ2-7
DNA: TGTGCCAGCAGCTCACCCAAAAGCTTGGGGACTACCTACGAGCAGTACTTC
CDR3: CASSSPKSLGTTYEQYF

D: TRBD2
length: 17
V: TRBV9
size: NA
J: TRBJ2-1
DNA: TGTGCCAGCAGCGTTCTGTTTTCGGGACTAGCAGACAATGAGCAGTTCTTC
CDR3: CASSVLFSGLADNEQFF

D: TRBD1
length: 13
V: TRBV7-9
size: NA
J: TRBJ1-1
DNA: TGTGCCAGCAGCCTCGAGGGACAGGCCGAAGCTTTCTTT
CDR3: CASSLEGQAEAFF

D: NA
length: 12
V: TRBV2
size: few
J: TRBJ2-7
DNA: TGTGCCAGCAGTGAGATGGGGCTCGAGCAGTACTTC
CDR3: CASSEMGLEQYF

D: NA
length: 12
V: TRBV29-1
size: NA
J: TRBJ2-5
DNA: TGCAGCGTTGGGGGCCCACGGGAGACCCAGTACTTC
CDR3: CSVGGPRETQYF

D: TRBD2
length: 16
V: TRBV19
size: few
J: TRBJ2-1
DNA: TGTGCCAGTAGTAGCCCTGGACTAGCAAGTAGGAATGAGCAGTTCTTC
CDR3: CASSSPGLASRNEQFF

D: NA
length: 13
V: TRBV5-6
size: few
J: TRBJ1-2
DNA: TGTGCCAGCAGCGATGAAAGCGGCTATGGCTACACCTTC
CDR3: CASSDESGYGYTF

D: NA
length: 13
V: TRBV28
size: NA
J: TRBJ2-7
DNA: TGTGCCAGCAGTTTATCCCTGAGGGACAAGCAGTACTTC
CDR3: CASSLSLRDKQYF

D: TRBD1
length: 16
V: TRBV28
size: NA
J: TRBJ1-2
DNA: TGTGCCAGCAGTTTTAGGGACAGGGGCCCGTACTATGGCTACACCTTC
CDR3: CASSFRDRGPYYGYTF

D: NA
length: 14
V: TRBV10-1
size: NA
J: TRBJ1-6
DNA: TGCGCCAACCCCCGAACAGGGCTGGGTTCACCCCTCCACTTT
CDR3: CANPRTGLGSPLHF

D: NA
length: 13
V: TRBV7-2
size: NA
J: TRBJ1-2
DNA: TGTGCCAGCAGCGGCGACAGAAACTATGGCTACACCTTC
CDR3: CASSGDRNYGYTF

D: TRBD2
length: 18
V: TRBV28
size: NA
J: TRBJ2-3
DNA: TGTGCCAGCAGCGCAGGACTAGCGGGAGGAACGGGCACAGATACGCAGTATTTT
CDR3: CASSAGLAGGTGTDTQYF

D: TRBD1
length: 15
V: TRBV27
size: NA
J: TRBJ1-1
DNA: TGTGCCAGCAGCACGAGAGGACAGGGTAAGGCTGAAGCTTTCTTT
CDR3: CASSTRGQGKAEAFF

D: NA
length: 13
V: TRBV18
size: NA
J: TRBJ1-1
DNA: TGTGCCAGCTCATCCGCTTTTGGGCCTGAAGCTTTCTTT
CDR3: CASSSAFGPEAFF

D: NA
length: 13
V: TRBV6-5
size: NA
J: TRBJ1-2
DNA: TGTGCCAGCAGAAACGGACAATCCTATGGCTACACCTTC
CDR3: CASRNGQSYGYTF

D: TRBD1
length: 14
V: TRBV19
size: NA
J: TRBJ1-4
DNA: TGTGCCAGTAGACCGACAGGGGCGCTTGAAAAACTGTTTTTT
CDR3: CASRPTGALEKLFF

D: NA
length: 13
V: TRBV10-3
size: NA
J: TRBJ1-2
DNA: TGTGCCATCCACTCGACAGGTTTGGACGGCTACACCTTC
CDR3: CAIHSTGLDGYTF

D: NA
length: 12
V: TRBV7-8
size: NA
J: TRBJ1-5
DNA: TGTGCCAGCAGCACACAGGGTCAGCCCCAGCATTTT
CDR3: CASSTQGQPQHF

D: NA
length: 14
V: TRBV11-3
size: once
J: TRBJ1-2
DNA: TGTGCCAGCACCCCCCGGGGGGGAGACTATGGCTACACCTTC
CDR3: CASTPRGGDYGYTF

D: TRBD1
length: 14
V: TRBV10-3
size: NA
J: TRBJ2-1
DNA: TGTGCCATCACGGGACAGGGGGCCTACAATGAGCAGTTCTTC
CDR3: CAITGQGAYNEQFF

D: TRBD1
length: 17
V: TRBV5-4
size: NA
J: TRBJ1-1
DNA: TGTGCCAGCAGCTTGTTAGGTAGGGGGCGACTGAACACTGAAGCTTTCTTT
CDR3: CASSLLGRGRLNTEAFF

D: TRBD2
length: 16
V: TRBV2
size: once
J: TRBJ2-7
DNA: TGTGCCAGCATGGTGGTAGCGGGAGATGGTGGCTACGAGCAGTACTTC
CDR3: CASMVVAGDGGYEQYF

D: NA
length: 14
V: TRBV27
size: NA
J: TRBJ2-7
DNA: TGTGCCAGCAGTTTATCCGGGAGCACCTACGAGCAGTACTTC
CDR3: CASSLSGSTYEQYF

D: NA
length: 16
V: TRBV14
size: many
J: TRBJ1-6
DNA: TGTGCCAGCAGCCAAGTCTTCGGGCAGGGGTTTTCACCCCTCCACTTT
CDR3: CASSQVFGQGFSPLHF

D: NA
length: 18
V: TRBV27
size: NA
J: TRBJ2-7
DNA: TGTGCCACCCACCCCTTCCGGGACACCGACCAGCCTTCCTACGAGCAGTACTTC
CDR3: CATHPFRDTDQPSYEQYF

D: TRBD1
length: 15
V: TRBV10-1
size: once
J: TRBJ1-2
DNA: TGCGCCAGCAGTGAGTCGCCAGGGGGGATCTATGGCTACACCTTC
CDR3: CASSESPGGIYGYTF

D: NA
length: 16
V: TRBV3-1/TRBV3-2
size: NA
J: TRBJ2-2
DNA: TGTGCCAGCAGCCGGGTCGCAGGGTGGAACACCGGGGAGCTGTTTTTT
CDR3: CASSRVAGWNTGELFF

D: NA
length: 20
V: TRBV2
size: once
J: TRBJ2-5
DNA: TGTGCCAGCAGGCAAGGACAGGGGCTCCGTGTAGCGGGAGGACAAGAGACCCAGTACTTC
CDR3: CASRQGQGLRVAGGQETQYF

D: TRBD2
length: 15
V: TRBV10-3
size: NA
J: TRBJ2-1
DNA: TGTGCCATCAGTGGGACTAGCGGGTTTGCGGTTGAGCAGTTCTTC
CDR3: CAISGTSGFAVEQFF

D: NA
length: 17
V: TRBV7-6
size: NA
J: TRBJ2-2
DNA: TGTGCCAGCAGCTTAGCGTCGGGCTACGGGGGTACCGGGGAGCTGTTTTTT
CDR3: CASSLASGYGGTGELFF

D: NA
length: 16
V: TRBV12-1
size: NA
J: TRBJ2-2
DNA: TGTGCCAGCAGCTTTGAGGGGACAGGGCGAACCGGGGAGCTGTTTTTT
CDR3: CASSFEGTGRTGELFF

D: NA
length: 14
V: TRBV27
size: NA
J: TRBJ1-5
DNA: TGTGCCAGCAGTTTCGAGTTCGCCGCCCAGCCCCAGCATTTT
CDR3: CASSFEFAAQPQHF

D: NA
length: 15
V: TRBV9
size: NA
J: TRBJ1-1
DNA: TGTGCCAGCAGCGCAGGTGGGCACAGGGACACTGAAGCTTTCTTT
CDR3: CASSAGGHRDTEAFF

D: TRBD1
length: 17
V: TRBV6-2/TRBV6-3
size: NA
J: TRBJ1-5
DNA: TGTGCCAGCAGTTATAACATCATACAGGGGGTAGATCAGCCCCAGCATTTT
CDR3: CASSYNIIQGVDQPQHF

D: NA
length: 15
V: TRBV27
size: NA
J: TRBJ2-1
DNA: TGTGCCAGCAGTCTCGGGGCGGGACTCTACAATGAGCAGTTCTTC
CDR3: CASSLGAGLYNEQFF

D: TRBD2
length: 13
V: TRBV5-4
size: NA
J: TRBJ2-3
DNA: TGTGCCAGCAGCTACGGGACTAGCCAAACGCAGTATTTT
CDR3: CASSYGTSQTQYF